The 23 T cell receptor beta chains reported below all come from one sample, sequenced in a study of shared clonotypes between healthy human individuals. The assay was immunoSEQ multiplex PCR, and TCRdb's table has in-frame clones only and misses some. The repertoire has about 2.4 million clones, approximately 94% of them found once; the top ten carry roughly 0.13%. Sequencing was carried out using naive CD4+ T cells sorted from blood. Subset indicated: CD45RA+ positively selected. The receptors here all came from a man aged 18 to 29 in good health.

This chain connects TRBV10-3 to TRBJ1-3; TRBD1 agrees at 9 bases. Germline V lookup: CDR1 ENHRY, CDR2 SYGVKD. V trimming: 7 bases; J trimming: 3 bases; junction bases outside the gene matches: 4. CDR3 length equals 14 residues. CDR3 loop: CAIKGQGGGNTIYF. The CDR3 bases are TGTGCCATCAAGGGACAGGGAGGTGGAAACACCATATATTTT.

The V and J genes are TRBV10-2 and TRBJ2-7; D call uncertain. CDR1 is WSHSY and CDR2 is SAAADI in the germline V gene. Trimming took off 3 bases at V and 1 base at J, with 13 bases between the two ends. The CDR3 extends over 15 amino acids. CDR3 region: CASSDTGRLSYEQYF. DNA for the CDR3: TGCGCCAGCAGTGATACCGGGCGCCTATCCTACGAGCAGTACTTC.

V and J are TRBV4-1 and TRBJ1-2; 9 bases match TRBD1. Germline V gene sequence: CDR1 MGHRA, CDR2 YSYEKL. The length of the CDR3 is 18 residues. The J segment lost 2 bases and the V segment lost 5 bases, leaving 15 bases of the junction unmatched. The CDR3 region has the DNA TGCGCCAGCAGCGAAGGGTCATTCGGGACAGGGCCCAACTATGGCTACACCTTC. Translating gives CASSEGSFGTGPNYGYTF.

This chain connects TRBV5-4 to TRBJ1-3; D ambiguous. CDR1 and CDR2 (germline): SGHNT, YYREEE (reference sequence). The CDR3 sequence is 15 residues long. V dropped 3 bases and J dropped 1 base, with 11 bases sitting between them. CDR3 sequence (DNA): TGTGCCAGCAGCTGGTGGGGATCGTCTGGAAACACCATATATTTT. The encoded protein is CASSWWGSSGNTIYF.

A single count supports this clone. The CDR3: CASSAEERAQYF. DNA of the CDR3: TGCGCCAGCAGCGCCGAAGAGAGGGCCCAGTACTTC. This sequence joins TRBV5-1 and TRBJ2-5, with TRBD2 as a possible D gene (5 bases). Trimming removed 4 bases from V and 9 bases from J, with 13 bases in between. CDR1 and CDR2 (germline): SGHRS, YFSETQ. This CDR3 region has 12 residues.

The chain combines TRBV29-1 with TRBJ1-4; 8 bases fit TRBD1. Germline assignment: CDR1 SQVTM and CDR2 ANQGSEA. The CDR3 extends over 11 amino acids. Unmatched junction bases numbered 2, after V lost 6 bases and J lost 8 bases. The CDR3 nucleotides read TGCAGCGTGAGGACAGGGGAAAAACTGTTTTTT. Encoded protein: CSVRTGEKLFF. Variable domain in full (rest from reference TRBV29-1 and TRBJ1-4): SAVISQKPSRDICQRGTSLTIQCQVDSQVTMMFWYRQQPGQSLTLIATANQGSEATYESGFVIDKFPISRPNLTFSTLTVSNMSPEDSSIYLCSVRTGEKLFFGSGTQLSVL.

In DNA, the CDR3 is TGTGCCTGGAGTGTACGAGGGACAGGGGTCAGTGAGCAGTTCTTC. It translates to CAWSVRGTGVSEQFF. The chain has TRBV30 and TRBJ2-1; 10 positions agree with TRBD1. This CDR3 spans 15 amino acids. Per the germline V gene, CDR1 is GTSNPN and CDR2 is SVGIG (reference sequence). The junction had 8 bases not matched to a gene; V was cut back by 0 bases and J by 9 bases.

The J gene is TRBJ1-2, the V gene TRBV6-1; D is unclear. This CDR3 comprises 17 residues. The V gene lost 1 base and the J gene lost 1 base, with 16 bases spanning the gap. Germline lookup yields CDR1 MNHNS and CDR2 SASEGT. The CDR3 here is CASSEVGRAWGNYGYTF. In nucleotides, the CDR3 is TGTGCCAGCAGTGAAGTGGGCCGCGCGTGGGGTAACTATGGCTACACCTTC.

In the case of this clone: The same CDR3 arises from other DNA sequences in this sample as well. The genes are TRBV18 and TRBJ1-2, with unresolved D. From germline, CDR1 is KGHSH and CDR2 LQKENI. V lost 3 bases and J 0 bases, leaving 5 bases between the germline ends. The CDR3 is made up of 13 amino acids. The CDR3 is CASSPGANYGYTF. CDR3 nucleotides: TGTGCCAGCTCACCTGGGGCTAACTATGGCTACACCTTC.

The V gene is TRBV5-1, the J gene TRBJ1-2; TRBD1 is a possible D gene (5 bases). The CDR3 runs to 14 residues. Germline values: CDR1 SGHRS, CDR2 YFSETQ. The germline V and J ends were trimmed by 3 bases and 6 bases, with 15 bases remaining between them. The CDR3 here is CASSSRTGVDGYTF. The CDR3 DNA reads TGCGCCAGCAGCTCGCGGACGGGGGTGGATGGCTACACCTTC.

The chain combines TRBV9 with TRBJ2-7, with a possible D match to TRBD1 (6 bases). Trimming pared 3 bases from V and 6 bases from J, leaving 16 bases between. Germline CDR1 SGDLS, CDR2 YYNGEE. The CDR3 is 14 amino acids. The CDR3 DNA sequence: TGTGCCAGCAGCGCTCGGACAGCAAACGGCGAGCAGTACTTC. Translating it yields CASSARTANGEQYF.

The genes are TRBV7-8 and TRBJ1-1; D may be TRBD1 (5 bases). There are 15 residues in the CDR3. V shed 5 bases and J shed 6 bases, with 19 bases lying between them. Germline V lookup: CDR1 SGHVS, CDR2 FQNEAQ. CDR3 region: CASSLPAGGGAEAFF. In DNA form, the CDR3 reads TGTGCCAGCAGCCTACCAGCCGGGGGAGGAGCTGAAGCTTTCTTT.

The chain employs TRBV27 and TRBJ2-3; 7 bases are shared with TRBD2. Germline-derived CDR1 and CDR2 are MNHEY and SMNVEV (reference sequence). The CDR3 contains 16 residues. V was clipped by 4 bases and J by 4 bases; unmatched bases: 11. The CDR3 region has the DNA TGTGCCAGCAGTTCCCCAGGGTACCGGGGGGCAGATACGCAGTATTTT. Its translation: CASSSPGYRGADTQYF.

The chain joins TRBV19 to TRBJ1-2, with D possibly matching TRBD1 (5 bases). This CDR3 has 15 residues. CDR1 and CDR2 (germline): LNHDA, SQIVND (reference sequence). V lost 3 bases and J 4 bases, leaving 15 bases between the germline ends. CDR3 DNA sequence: TGTGCCAGTAGTATGCTGGGGGAAAGGAGCTATGGCTACACCTTC. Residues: CASSMLGERSYGYTF.

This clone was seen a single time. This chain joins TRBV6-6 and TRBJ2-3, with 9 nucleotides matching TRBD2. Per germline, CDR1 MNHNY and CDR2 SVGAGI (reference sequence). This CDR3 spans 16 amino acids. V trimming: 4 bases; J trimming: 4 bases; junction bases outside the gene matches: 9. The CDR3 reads CASSSGTSKSPDTQYF. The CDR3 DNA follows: TGTGCCAGCAGTTCCGGGACTAGCAAATCACCAGATACGCAGTATTTT.

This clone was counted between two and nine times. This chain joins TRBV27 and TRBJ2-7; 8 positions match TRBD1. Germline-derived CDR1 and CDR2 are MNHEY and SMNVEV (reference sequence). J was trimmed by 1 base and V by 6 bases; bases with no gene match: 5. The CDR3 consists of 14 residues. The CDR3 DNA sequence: TGTGCCAGCAGGTGGACAGGGAAGTCCTACGAGCAGTACTTC. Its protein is CASRWTGKSYEQYF.

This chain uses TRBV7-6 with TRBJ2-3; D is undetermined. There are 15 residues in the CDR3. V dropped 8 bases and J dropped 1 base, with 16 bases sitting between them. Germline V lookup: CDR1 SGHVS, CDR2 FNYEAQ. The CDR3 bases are TGTGCCAGCTCCTCCTACCCGGGTGGCACAGATACGCAGTATTTT. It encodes CASSSYPGGTDTQYF.

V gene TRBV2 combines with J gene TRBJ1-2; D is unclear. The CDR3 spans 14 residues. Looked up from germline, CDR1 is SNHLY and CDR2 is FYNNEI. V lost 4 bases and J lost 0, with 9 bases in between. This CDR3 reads CASSVNHANYGYTF. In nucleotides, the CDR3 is TGTGCCAGCAGTGTGAATCATGCTAACTATGGCTACACCTTC.

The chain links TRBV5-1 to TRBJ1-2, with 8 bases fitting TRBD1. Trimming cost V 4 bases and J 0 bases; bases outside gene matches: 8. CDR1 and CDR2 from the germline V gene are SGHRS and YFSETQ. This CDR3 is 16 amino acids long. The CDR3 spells CASSVIQGEANYGYTF. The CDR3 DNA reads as TGCGCCAGCAGCGTTATACAGGGGGAGGCTAACTATGGCTACACCTTC.

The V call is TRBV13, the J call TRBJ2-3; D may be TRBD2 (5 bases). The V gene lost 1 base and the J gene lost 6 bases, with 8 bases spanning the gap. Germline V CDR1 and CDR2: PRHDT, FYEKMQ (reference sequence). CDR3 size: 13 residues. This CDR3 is CASSLAPSDTQYF. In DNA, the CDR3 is TGTGCCAGCAGCTTAGCACCTAGCGATACGCAGTATTTT.

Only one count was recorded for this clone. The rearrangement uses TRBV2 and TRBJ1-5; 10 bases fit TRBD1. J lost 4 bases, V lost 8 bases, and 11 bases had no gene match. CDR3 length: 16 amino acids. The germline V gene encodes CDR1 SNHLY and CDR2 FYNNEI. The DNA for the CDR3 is TGTGCCAGCGGGGGACAGGGGTTTGAGGGGAATCAGCCCCAGCATTTT. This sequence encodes CASGGQGFEGNQPQHF.

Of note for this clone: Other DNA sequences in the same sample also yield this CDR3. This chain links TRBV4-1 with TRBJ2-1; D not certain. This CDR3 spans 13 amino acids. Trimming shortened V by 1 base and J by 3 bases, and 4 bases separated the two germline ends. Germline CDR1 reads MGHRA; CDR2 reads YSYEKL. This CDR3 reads CASSQVVYNEQFF. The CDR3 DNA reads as TGCGCCAGCAGCCAAGTAGTCTACAATGAGCAGTTCTTC.

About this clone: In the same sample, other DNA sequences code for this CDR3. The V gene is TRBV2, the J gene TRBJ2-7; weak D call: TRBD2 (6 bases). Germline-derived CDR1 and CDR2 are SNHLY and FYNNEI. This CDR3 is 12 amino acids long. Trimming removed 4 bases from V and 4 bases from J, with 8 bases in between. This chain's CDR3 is CASSVEGYEQYF. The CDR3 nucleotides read TGTGCCAGCAGTGTGGAGGGTTACGAGCAGTACTTC.